These T cell receptor beta chains were read from a single sample in a study of beta chain features in type 1 diabetes. Profiling relied on immunoSEQ multiplex PCR, and the TCRdb table lists in-frame clones only, not all of them. In the table there are under 500,000 clones, approximately 28% of which are singletons. The specimen sequenced was naive CD4+ T cells from blood. These receptors all stem from a man younger than 35 in good health. Both conserved end residues are part of each CDR3. A D gene is named only where the DNA matches it firmly. A clone size is listed for some rows: how often the clone was seen (once, few, many), or a class if it is expanded.

length: 14
size: -
D: -
V: TRBV14
J: TRBJ1-1
DNA: TGTGCCAGCAGCCAAAACAGGAGAAACACTGAAGCTTTCTTT
CDR3: CASSQNRRNTEAFF

length: 17
size: few
D: TRBD2
V: TRBV5-4
J: TRBJ2-5
DNA: TGTGCCAGCAGCGGCCGGACTAGCGGGAGGGCCCAAGAGACCCAGTACTTC
CDR3: CASSGRTSGRAQETQYF

length: 15
size: -
D: TRBD1
V: TRBV7-9
J: TRBJ1-2
DNA: TGTGCCAGCAGTCGTACAGGGGGCCTTAACTATGGCTACACCTTC
CDR3: CASSRTGGLNYGYTF

length: 15
size: -
D: TRBD1
V: TRBV18
J: TRBJ2-1
DNA: TGTGCCAGCTCACCTCCGGGACAGGGTTACAATGAGCAGTTCTTC
CDR3: CASSPPGQGYNEQFF

length: 12
size: few
D: TRBD2
V: TRBV7-2
J: TRBJ2-1
DNA: TGTGCCAGCAGCATAGTACTAGCGGGACCGTTCTTC
CDR3: CASSIVLAGPFF

length: 17
size: few
D: TRBD1
V: TRBV7-9
J: TRBJ2-7
DNA: TGTGCCAGCAGCTTAGTTTATGGGACAGGGAGCTCCTACGAGCAGTACTTC
CDR3: CASSLVYGTGSSYEQYF

length: 16
size: -
D: TRBD2
V: TRBV4-1
J: TRBJ2-2
DNA: TGCGCCAGCAGCCAAGAGGGCCTAGCGGAGACCGGGGAGCTGTTTTTT
CDR3: CASSQEGLAETGELFF

length: 14
size: -
D: -
V: TRBV29-1
J: TRBJ2-3
DNA: TGCAGCGGTGTCCGGGGGCGACGCACAGATACGCAGTATTTT
CDR3: CSGVRGRRTDTQYF

length: 14
size: -
D: -
V: TRBV15
J: TRBJ2-7
DNA: TGTGCCACCAGCAGAGAGGACGGCTCCTACGAGCAGTACTTC
CDR3: CATSREDGSYEQYF

length: 17
size: -
D: -
V: TRBV4-3
J: TRBJ2-7
DNA: TGCGCCAGCAGCCAAGATGGCCCACAGGGAACGGGCTACGAGCAGTACTTC
CDR3: CASSQDGPQGTGYEQYF

length: 15
size: -
D: -
V: TRBV10-3
J: TRBJ2-6
DNA: TGTGCCATCAGTGAGATGGTCGCTGGGGCCAACGTCCTGACTTTC
CDR3: CAISEMVAGANVLTF

length: 12
size: few
D: -
V: TRBV14
J: TRBJ2-7
DNA: TGTGCCAGCAGCCAAGTCAGTAGCGAGCAGTACTTC
CDR3: CASSQVSSEQYF

length: 16
size: -
D: TRBD2
V: TRBV6-6
J: TRBJ2-5
DNA: TGTGCCAGCAGTTACTCGCCTAGCGGGTACCAAGAGACCCAGTACTTC
CDR3: CASSYSPSGYQETQYF

length: 12
size: few
D: TRBD2
V: TRBV30
J: TRBJ2-5
DNA: TGTGCCTTCAGGACTAGAAGAGAGACCCAGTACTTC
CDR3: CAFRTRRETQYF

length: 11
size: -
D: -
V: TRBV7-9
J: TRBJ1-1
DNA: TGTGCCAGCAAAGTCGGGGACCCAGCTTTCTTT
CDR3: CASKVGDPAFF

length: 14
size: -
D: -
V: TRBV7-9
J: TRBJ2-3
DNA: TGTGCCAGCAGCTTGGGGCGGGTCACAGATACGCAGTATTTT
CDR3: CASSLGRVTDTQYF

length: 16
size: few
D: -
V: TRBV7-3
J: TRBJ2-1
DNA: TGTGCCAGCAGCTTAGGAGGGTCTAGCCGCTACAATGAGCAGTTCTTC
CDR3: CASSLGGSSRYNEQFF

length: 15
size: few
D: -
V: TRBV7-9
J: TRBJ2-4
DNA: TGTGCCAGCACCCGGGACGGACTAGCCAAAAACATTCAGTACTTC
CDR3: CASTRDGLAKNIQYF

length: 13
size: -
D: -
V: TRBV9
J: TRBJ2-4
DNA: TGTGCCAGCAGCGTTGGGGGTGCGGACATTCAGTACTTC
CDR3: CASSVGGADIQYF

length: 12
size: -
D: -
V: TRBV30
J: TRBJ1-2
DNA: TGTGCCTGGACGGGGGGACGCTATGGCTACACCTTC
CDR3: CAWTGGRYGYTF

length: 13
size: -
D: -
V: TRBV5-1
J: TRBJ1-2
DNA: TGCGCCAGCAGCTCTGAGGGGTTATTCGGCTACACCTTC
CDR3: CASSSEGLFGYTF

length: 12
size: few
D: -
V: TRBV30
J: TRBJ2-1
DNA: TGTGCCTGGAGTGTATTAGGCCGGGAGCAGTTCTTC
CDR3: CAWSVLGREQFF

length: 15
size: -
D: TRBD1
V: TRBV5-1
J: TRBJ2-7
DNA: TGCGCCAGCAGCTCCGGGACAGCAGTTTCGTACGAGCAGTACTTC
CDR3: CASSSGTAVSYEQYF

length: 13
size: -
D: TRBD2
V: TRBV6-5
J: TRBJ2-1
DNA: TGTGCCAGCAGACAAGCGGGAGTCGGTGAGCAGTTCTTC
CDR3: CASRQAGVGEQFF

length: 16
size: -
D: -
V: TRBV7-2
J: TRBJ2-6
DNA: TGTGCCAGCAGCCCATTCACAGGTTCTGGGGCCAACGTCCTGACTTTC
CDR3: CASSPFTGSGANVLTF

length: 13
size: few
D: -
V: TRBV30
J: TRBJ1-5
DNA: TGTGCCTGGAGTGTAGTGGGGAATCAGCCCCAGCATTTT
CDR3: CAWSVVGNQPQHF

length: 15
size: -
D: TRBD2
V: TRBV27
J: TRBJ2-1
DNA: TGTGCCAGCAGTCCTCGGACTAGCGCCTACAATGAGCAGTTCTTC
CDR3: CASSPRTSAYNEQFF

length: 16
size: few
D: -
V: TRBV15
J: TRBJ2-7
DNA: TGTGCCACCAGCAGAGTGACTGGGACGAACACCTACGAGCAGTACTTC
CDR3: CATSRVTGTNTYEQYF

length: 14
size: few
D: -
V: TRBV7-9
J: TRBJ1-4
DNA: TGTGCCAGCAGCCGGAGAACAACTAATGAAAAACTGTTTTTT
CDR3: CASSRRTTNEKLFF

length: 12
size: few
D: TRBD1
V: TRBV29-1
J: TRBJ1-5
DNA: TGCAGCGTTGCAGGGGGCGGCCAGCCCCAGCATTTT
CDR3: CSVAGGGQPQHF

length: 14
size: -
D: -
V: TRBV29-1
J: TRBJ1-4
DNA: TGCAGCGCCGCCGGACTGGGAACTAATGAAAAACTGTTTTTT
CDR3: CSAAGLGTNEKLFF

length: 13
size: few
D: -
V: TRBV5-4
J: TRBJ2-7
DNA: TGTGCCAGCAGAGAGGAGACGGTGCGAGAGCAGTACTTC
CDR3: CASREETVREQYF

length: 14
size: -
D: TRBD1
V: TRBV10-1
J: TRBJ1-2
DNA: TGCGCCAGCAGTGAGTCGGGGACAGGGTATGGCTACACCTTC
CDR3: CASSESGTGYGYTF

length: 13
size: -
D: -
V: TRBV30
J: TRBJ2-5
DNA: TGTGCCTGGAGTCGGTCTGGTAGAGAGACCCAGTACTTC
CDR3: CAWSRSGRETQYF

length: 14
size: few
D: -
V: TRBV7-9
J: TRBJ2-7
DNA: TGTGCCAGCAGCTCTCAGCGGATCTCCTACGAGCAGTACTTC
CDR3: CASSSQRISYEQYF

length: 13
size: -
D: TRBD1
V: TRBV5-1
J: TRBJ2-7
DNA: TGCGCCAGCAGCCACCGGGACAGCTACGAGCAGTACTTC
CDR3: CASSHRDSYEQYF

length: 11
size: -
D: TRBD2
V: TRBV20-1
J: TRBJ2-1
DNA: TGCAGTGCTGGAACTAGCGGTGAGCAGTTCTTC
CDR3: CSAGTSGEQFF

length: 15
size: few
D: -
V: TRBV14
J: TRBJ2-1
DNA: TGTGCCACCTGGCCCCCGGGTGGCTTTGGGAATGAGCAGTTCTTC
CDR3: CATWPPGGFGNEQFF

length: 14
size: -
D: TRBD2
V: TRBV29-1
J: TRBJ2-1
DNA: TGCAGCGTTGTTCGGACTAGCGGGAGAAATGAGCAGTTCTTC
CDR3: CSVVRTSGRNEQFF

length: 14
size: -
D: -
V: TRBV11-2
J: TRBJ2-3
DNA: TGTGCCAGCAGCGGGACTTATGCCACAGATACGCAGTATTTT
CDR3: CASSGTYATDTQYF

length: 17
size: -
D: -
V: TRBV15
J: TRBJ2-3
DNA: TGTGCCACCAGCAGACGGCAAACAGGGAGTGTCCCAGATACGCAGTATTTT
CDR3: CATSRRQTGSVPDTQYF

length: 16
size: -
D: -
V: TRBV11-2
J: TRBJ2-1
DNA: TGTGCCAGCAGCAGGGGGCGGGGACAGCCAGACAATGAGCAGTTCTTC
CDR3: CASSRGRGQPDNEQFF

length: 14
size: few
D: -
V: TRBV27
J: TRBJ1-3
DNA: TGTGCCAGCAGAGACACAGGCTCTGGAAACACCATATATTTT
CDR3: CASRDTGSGNTIYF

length: 11
size: few
D: -
V: TRBV30
J: TRBJ2-7
DNA: TGTGCCTGGCAGGGACCCTACGAGCAGTACTTC
CDR3: CAWQGPYEQYF

length: 13
size: few
D: -
V: TRBV18
J: TRBJ2-3
DNA: TGTGCCAGCTCACCACCCGGCACAGATACGCAGTATTTT
CDR3: CASSPPGTDTQYF

length: 13
size: -
D: -
V: TRBV7-3
J: TRBJ2-7
DNA: TGTGCCAGCAGCTCCTCCGCCGGGAACGAGCAGTACTTC
CDR3: CASSSSAGNEQYF

length: 14
size: few
D: -
V: TRBV5-6
J: TRBJ2-5
DNA: TGTGCCAGCAGGATGCCGGGGAGCCAAGAGACCCAGTACTTC
CDR3: CASRMPGSQETQYF

length: 13
size: -
D: -
V: TRBV9
J: TRBJ2-5
DNA: TGTGCCAGCAGCGTGTCGCAAAGGGAGACCCAGTACTTC
CDR3: CASSVSQRETQYF

length: 15
size: few
D: -
V: TRBV9
J: TRBJ1-5
DNA: TGTGCCAGCAGCGTAGATCGTAATAGCAATCAGCCCCAGCATTTT
CDR3: CASSVDRNSNQPQHF

length: 13
size: few
D: -
V: TRBV25-1
J: TRBJ2-7
DNA: TGTGCCAGGCCGGGACACCGTCCCTACGAGCAGTACTTC
CDR3: CARPGHRPYEQYF

length: 14
size: -
D: -
V: TRBV4-1
J: TRBJ2-3
DNA: TGCGCCAGCAGCCAAAGGATTGGGACAGATACGCAGTATTTT
CDR3: CASSQRIGTDTQYF

length: 14
size: -
D: TRBD2
V: TRBV9
J: TRBJ2-1
DNA: TGTGCCAGCAGCGTAGGGGGGACTAGCGGGCCCTCTTTCTTC
CDR3: CASSVGGTSGPSFF

length: 13
size: -
D: -
V: TRBV30
J: TRBJ1-1
DNA: TGTGCCTGGAAGGACGGATTGAACACTGAAGCTTTCTTT
CDR3: CAWKDGLNTEAFF

length: 15
size: few
D: -
V: TRBV30
J: TRBJ1-4
DNA: TGTGCCTGGAGTCGGGACACCACCCGCAGGGAAAAACTGTTTTTT
CDR3: CAWSRDTTRREKLFF